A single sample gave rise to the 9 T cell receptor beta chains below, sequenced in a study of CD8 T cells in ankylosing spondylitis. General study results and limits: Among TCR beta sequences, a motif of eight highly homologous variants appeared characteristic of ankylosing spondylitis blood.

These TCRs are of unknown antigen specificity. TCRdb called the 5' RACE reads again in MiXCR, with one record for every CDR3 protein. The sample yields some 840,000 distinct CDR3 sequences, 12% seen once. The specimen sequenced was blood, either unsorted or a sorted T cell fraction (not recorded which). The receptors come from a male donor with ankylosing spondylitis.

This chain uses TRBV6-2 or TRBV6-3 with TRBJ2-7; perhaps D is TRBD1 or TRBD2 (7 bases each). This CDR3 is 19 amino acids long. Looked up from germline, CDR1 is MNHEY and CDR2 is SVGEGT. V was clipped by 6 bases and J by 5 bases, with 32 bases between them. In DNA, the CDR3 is TGTGCCAGCAGCTATTCCGGGGGGACATGGGACAGAGGGTTCCACGAGCAGTACTTC. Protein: CASSYSGGTWDRGFHEQYF.

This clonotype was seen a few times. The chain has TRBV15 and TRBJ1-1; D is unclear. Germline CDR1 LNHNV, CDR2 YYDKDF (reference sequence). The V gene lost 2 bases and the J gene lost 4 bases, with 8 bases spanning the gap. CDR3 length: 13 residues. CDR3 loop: CATSRPFPTEAFF. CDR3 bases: TGTGCCACCAGCAGACCCTTCCCCACTGAAGCTTTCTTT.

This CDR3 is CASSQGDGRHYNEQFF. CDR3 in DNA: TGTGCCAGCAGCCAAGGAGACGGTCGACACTACAATGAGCAGTTCTTC. The chain joins TRBV4-2 to TRBJ2-1; no firm D call. Trimming removed 1 base from V and 3 bases from J, with 13 bases in between. The CDR3 loop spans 16 amino acids. Per germline, CDR1 LGHNA and CDR2 YNFKEQ.

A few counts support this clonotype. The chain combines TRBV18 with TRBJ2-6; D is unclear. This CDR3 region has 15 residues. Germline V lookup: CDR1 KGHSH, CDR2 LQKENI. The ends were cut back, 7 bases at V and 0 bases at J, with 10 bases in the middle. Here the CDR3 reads CASFSLLSGANVLTF. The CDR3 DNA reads TGTGCCAGCTTCTCCTTACTCTCTGGGGCCAACGTCCTGACTTTC.

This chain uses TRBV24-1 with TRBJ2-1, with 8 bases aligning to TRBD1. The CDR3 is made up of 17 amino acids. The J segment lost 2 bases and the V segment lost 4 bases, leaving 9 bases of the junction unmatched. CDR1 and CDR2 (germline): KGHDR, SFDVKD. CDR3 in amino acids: CATSEIGQGAPYNEQFF. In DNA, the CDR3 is TGTGCCACCAGTGAAATCGGACAGGGCGCACCCTACAATGAGCAGTTCTTC.

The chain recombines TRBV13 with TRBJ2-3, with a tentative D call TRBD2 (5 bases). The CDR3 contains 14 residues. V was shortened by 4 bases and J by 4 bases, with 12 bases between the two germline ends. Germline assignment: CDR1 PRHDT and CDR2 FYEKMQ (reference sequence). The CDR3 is CASSSGSGADTQYF. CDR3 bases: TGTGCCAGCAGCTCGGGCTCCGGGGCAGATACGCAGTATTTT.

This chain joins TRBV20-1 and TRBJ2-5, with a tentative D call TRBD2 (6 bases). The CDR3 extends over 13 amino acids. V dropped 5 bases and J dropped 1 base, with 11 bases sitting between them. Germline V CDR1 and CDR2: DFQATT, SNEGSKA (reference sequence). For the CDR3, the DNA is TGCAGTGCTGCCGGGAGTACCCAAGAGACCCAGTACTTC. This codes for CSAAGSTQETQYF.

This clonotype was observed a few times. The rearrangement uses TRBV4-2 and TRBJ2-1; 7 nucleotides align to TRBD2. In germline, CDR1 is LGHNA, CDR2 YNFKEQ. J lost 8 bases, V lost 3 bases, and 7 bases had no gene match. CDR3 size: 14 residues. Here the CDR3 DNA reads TGTGCCAGCAGCCACCCTAGACTAGCCTATGAGCAGTTCTTC. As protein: CASSHPRLAYEQFF.

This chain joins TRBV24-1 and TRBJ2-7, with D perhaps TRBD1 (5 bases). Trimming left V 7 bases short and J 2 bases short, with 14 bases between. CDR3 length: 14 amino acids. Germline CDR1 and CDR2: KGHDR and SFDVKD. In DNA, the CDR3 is TGTGCCACCAGCGGATTAGACAGTCCCTACGAGCAGTACTTC. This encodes CATSGLDSPYEQYF.